Given below is one T cell receptor beta chain in context. V was clipped by 3 bases and J by 9 bases; unmatched bases: 4. Germline V gene sequence: CDR1 MNHEY, CDR2 SMNVEV (reference sequence). CDR3 size: 13 residues. The data originate from a study of cytomegalovirus exposure and HLA in healthy donors. PCR used 60 Vbeta primers and 13 Jbeta primers. Repertoires were generated with immunoSEQ multiplex PCR, while TCRdb's copy carries only in-frame clones and drops some. The sample has about 190,000 clones, approximately 79% seen once; the top ten hold approximately 1.5%. V and J are TRBV27 and TRBJ2-1, with 8 bases lining up with TRBD2. The source of this sequence is a woman aged 18-29 years in good health and CMV-seronegative. What was sequenced was PBMCs. The CDR3 protein is CASSFPRGGEQFF. Written as DNA, the CDR3 is TGTGCCAGCAGTTTTCCCCGGGGGGGTGAGCAGTTCTTC.